The 22 T cell receptor beta chains below come from one sample, sequenced in a study of blood T cell repertoires in COVID-19. Method: immunoSEQ multiplex PCR; TCRdb's copy keeps in-frame clones and lacks some. In the table there are 150,000 or so clones, about 84% of which are singletons. The material sequenced was PBMCs or T cells enriched from blood (not recorded which). The source of these receptors is a woman aged 40 to 50 with acute COVID-19.

The V gene is TRBV11-3, the J gene TRBJ2-1; perhaps TRBD2 as D (6 bases). The CDR3 spans 14 residues. V gave up 4 bases and J gave up 3 bases, with 10 bases separating them. Germline V gene data show CDR1 as SGHNT and CDR2 as YENEEA. CDR3 DNA: TGTGCCAGCAGCTCCGGGACTGACTACAATGAGCAGTTCTTC. This encodes CASSSGTDYNEQFF.

The rearrangement joins TRBV5-1 to TRBJ2-1; D is ambiguous. Germline loops: CDR1 SGHRS, CDR2 YFSETQ. This CDR3 has 15 residues. Trimming removed 4 bases at V and 3 bases at J, with 14 bases between. The CDR3 sequence is CASSPGLESYNEQFF. The DNA of the CDR3 is TGCGCCAGCAGCCCCGGGTTGGAAAGCTACAATGAGCAGTTCTTC.

This chain uses TRBV10-3 with TRBJ1-1; D not certain. Germline CDR1 and CDR2: ENHRY and SYGVKD. V was shortened by 6 bases and J by 5 bases, with 19 bases between the two germline ends. The CDR3 is 15 amino acids. The chain's CDR3 is CAIRERVVSGTEAFF. In DNA, the CDR3 is TGTGCCATCAGGGAAAGGGTGGTATCGGGGACTGAAGCTTTCTTT.

The chain employs TRBV5-1 and TRBJ2-1, with TRBD2 identical over 9 bases. CDR3 length equals 14 residues. The V and J ends lost 4 bases and 5 bases, in that order; junction bases with no gene match: 4. The germline V gene encodes CDR1 SGHRS and CDR2 YFSETQ. In DNA form, the CDR3 reads TGCGCCAGCAGCCCCCAGCGGGAGGACAATGAGCAGTTCTTC. Translating gives CASSPQREDNEQFF.

The chain joins TRBV5-1 to TRBJ1-3; D is perhaps TRBD1 (6 bases). This CDR3 has 13 residues. Germline assignment: CDR1 SGHRS and CDR2 YFSETQ. The germline V and J ends were trimmed by 1 base and 8 bases, with 10 bases remaining between them. The CDR3: CASSLTGLDTIYF. The CDR3 DNA is TGCGCCAGCAGCTTGACAGGGTTAGACACCATATATTTT.

This clone was seen a handful of times. The chain couples TRBV7-2 to TRBJ2-7, with 7 bases aligning to TRBD1. CDR3 size: 15 residues. In germline, CDR1 is SGHTA, CDR2 FQGNSA. Germline trimming cut 3 bases from V and 2 bases from J; bases unmatched to any gene: 7. The CDR3 DNA reads as TGTGCCAGCAGCTTCACCTGGACAGGTCCCTACGAGCAGTACTTC. Its protein is CASSFTWTGPYEQYF.

The rearrangement joins TRBV7-2 to TRBJ2-3, with TRBD2 matching over 10 bases. The CDR3 has 17 amino acids. V lost 3 bases to trimming and J lost 0 bases; unmatched junction nucleotides: 6. The germline V gene has CDR1 SGHTA and CDR2 FQGNSA. CDR3 amino acids: CASSLGWTSGSTDTQYF. CDR3 nucleotide sequence: TGTGCCAGCAGCTTGGGGTGGACTAGCGGTAGCACAGATACGCAGTATTTT.

The V and J genes are TRBV7-3 and TRBJ2-3; 7 nucleotides agree with TRBD2. The CDR3 is 14 residues long. After removal of 1 base from V and 5 bases from J, the junction contained 3 bases not matched to a gene. CDR1 is SGHTA, CDR2 FQGTGA, per germline. The CDR3, as DNA: TGTGCCAGCAGCTTAAGGGCTAGCGGAGATACGCAGTATTTT. Its protein product is CASSLRASGDTQYF.

The chain joins TRBV19 to TRBJ2-1; perhaps TRBD2 as D (5 bases). V was shortened by 10 bases and J by 3 bases, with 13 bases between the two germline ends. There are 13 residues in the CDR3. Germline V CDR1 and CDR2: LNHDA, SQIVND (reference sequence). CDR3 residues: CATGGPFYNEQFF. The CDR3 DNA follows: TGTGCCACCGGAGGACCGTTCTACAATGAGCAGTTCTTC. Combining the CDR3 with reference TRBV19 and TRBJ2-1 gives the whole variable domain DGGITQSPKYLFRKEGQNVTLSCEQNLNHDAMYWYRQDPGQGLRLIYYSQIVNDFQKGDIAEGYSVSREKKESFPLTVTSAQKNPTAFYLCATGGPFYNEQFFGPGTRLTVL.

The CDR3 is CASTRPGTAQQYF. CDR3 nucleotide sequence: TGTGCCAGCACACGGCCCGGGACAGCCCAGCAGTACTTC. This chain joins TRBV18 and TRBJ2-7; 7 bases agree with TRBD1. Germline CDR1 KGHSH, CDR2 LQKENI. The CDR3 covers 13 residues. Trimming at V came to 8 bases and at J to 8 bases, leaving 12 bases not matched to a gene.

The rearrangement uses TRBV24-1 and TRBJ1-2; TRBD1 might be the D (6 bases). CDR3 length: 12 residues. Germline CDR1 reads KGHDR; CDR2 reads SFDVKD. V shed 8 bases and J shed 7 bases, with 13 bases lying between them. CDR3 nucleotide sequence: TGTGCCACCAACGACGGGGGGCTTGGCTACACCTTC. It codes for CATNDGGLGYTF.

This clone has more than one count but fewer than ten. The chain employs TRBV6-5 and TRBJ2-7, with D possibly being TRBD1 (6 bases). This CDR3 spans 16 amino acids. From germline, CDR1 is MNHEY and CDR2 SVGAGI. V was pared by 2 bases and J by 3 bases, with 17 bases between. In DNA form, the CDR3 reads TGTGCCAGCAGTTACAACCGGGACACTCTTTACTACGAGCAGTACTTC. Translated: CASSYNRDTLYYEQYF.

The chain uses TRBV19 and TRBJ1-1; 8 nucleotides line up with TRBD1. Losses at the gene ends were 6 bases for V and 3 bases for J; bases not matched to a gene: 3. Germline V gene lookup returns CDR1 LNHDA and CDR2 SQIVND (reference sequence). There are 13 residues in the CDR3. CDR3 residues: CASSTTGDTEAFF. CDR3 in DNA: TGTGCCAGTAGCACGACAGGGGACACTGAAGCTTTCTTT.

The J gene is TRBJ2-1, the V gene TRBV14; 8 positions match TRBD2. The V segment lost 2 bases and the J segment 4 bases; nucleotides outside the gene matches: 10. This CDR3 has 17 residues. CDR1 is SGHDN and CDR2 is FVKESK in the germline V gene. The CDR3, as DNA: TGTGCCAGCAGCCAAATGCGGAGCGGGAGTCGGTACAATGAGCAGTTCTTC. Translated, it gives CASSQMRSGSRYNEQFF.

This clone was counted between two and nine times. The chain combines TRBV3-1 (or the pseudogene TRBV3-2) with TRBJ1-6; maybe TRBD1 (5 bases). Germline V CDR1 and CDR2: LGHDT, YNNKEL (reference sequence). V lost 3 bases, J lost 10 bases, and 10 bases lay in between. This CDR3 is 13 amino acids long. Here the CDR3 DNA reads TGTGCCAGCAGCCAGGGACGGGGGTCACCCCTCCACTTT. Its protein is CASSQGRGSPLHF.

The chain carries TRBV5-1 and TRBJ1-2, with D uncertain. CDR3 length: 14 amino acids. Germline lookup yields CDR1 SGHRS and CDR2 YFSETQ. V gave up 1 base and J gave up 5 bases, with 12 bases separating them. CDR3 in DNA: TGCGCCAGCAGCTTGCAGGCAGCTCCGTATGGCTACACCTTC. As protein: CASSLQAAPYGYTF.

This clone has a handful of counts. The chain couples TRBV19 to TRBJ1-5, with 9 bases aligning to TRBD1. With V trimmed by 5 bases and J by 4 bases, 9 bases remained unmatched. The CDR3 extends over 16 amino acids. Germline-derived CDR1 and CDR2 are LNHDA and SQIVND (reference sequence). The CDR3 sequence: CASSAWGQGGNQPQHF. The CDR3, as DNA: TGTGCCAGTAGTGCCTGGGGACAGGGCGGTAATCAGCCCCAGCATTTT.

The V and J genes are TRBV10-3 and TRBJ2-3, with TRBD2 matching 9 bases. V gave up 6 bases and J gave up 7 bases; unmatched junction bases: 8. The germline CDR1 and CDR2 sequences are ENHRY and SYGVKD. The length of the CDR3 is 14 residues. The chain's CDR3 is CAIRISGRMNTQYF. The CDR3 DNA reads TGTGCCATCAGGATAAGCGGGAGGATGAATACGCAGTATTTT.

The chain is built from TRBV9 and TRBJ1-1; 7 nucleotides line up with TRBD1. The CDR3 has 18 residues. CDR1 is SGDLS, CDR2 YYNGEE, per germline. V dropped 2 bases and J dropped 1; count of bases not matched to a gene: 14. The CDR3 spells CASSVNGQAIRGNTEAFF. The CDR3 DNA reads TGTGCCAGCAGCGTTAACGGACAGGCTATCCGGGGGAACACTGAAGCTTTCTTT.

The chain joins TRBV10-3 to TRBJ2-7; TRBD2 matches 15 bases. Germline V gene lookup returns CDR1 ENHRY and CDR2 SYGVKD. J lost 13 bases, V lost 4 bases, and 5 bases had no gene match. The CDR3 spans 13 residues. CDR3 sequence reads: CAISGTSGRAIYF. The CDR3 region has the DNA TGTGCCATCAGTGGGACTAGCGGGAGGGCCATATACTTC.

The V gene is TRBV11-2, the J gene TRBJ1-5; D is unresolved. In germline, CDR1 is SGHAT, CDR2 FQNNGV. The V end lost 0 bases, the J end lost 6 bases, and 6 bases lay between the germline ends. The CDR3 has 13 residues. The CDR3 reads CASSLERAQPQHF. The CDR3 nucleotides read TGTGCCAGCAGCTTAGAGAGGGCTCAGCCCCAGCATTTT. Looking up the rest from reference TRBV11-2 and TRBJ1-5 gives the full variable domain: EAGVAQSPRYKIIEKRQSVAFWCNPISGHATLYWYQQILGQGPKLLIQFQNNGVVDDSQLPKDRFSAERLKGVDSTLKIQPAKLEDSAVYLCASSLERAQPQHFGDGTRLSIL.

This clone was seen only a few times. The CDR3 region has the DNA TGTGCCAGTACCCCCCGGGCGGGTGAAGCTTTCTTT. This encodes CASTPRAGEAFF. This rearrangement joins TRBV18 to TRBJ1-1; D is uncertain. Deletions cut 9 bases from V and 7 bases from J, with 15 bases between. Germline values: CDR1 KGHSH, CDR2 LQKENI. The CDR3 spans 12 residues.